A single sample gave rise to the 20 T cell receptor beta chains below, sequenced in a study of graft-versus-host responses after intestinal transplantation. Method: immunoSEQ multiplex PCR; TCRdb's copy keeps in-frame clones and lacks some. The sample lists 85,000 to 100,000 clones; around 90% were seen once. For these TCRs, the target antigens are not known. The sequences come from unstimulated CD8+ T cells sorted from spleen or lymph node cells, collected before transplant. All receptors derive from a human donor who was the organ donor for an intestinal transplant.

The rearrangement links TRBV27 to TRBJ2-1; 7 bases are shared with TRBD2. The CDR3 consists of 15 residues. The J segment lost 5 bases and the V segment lost 2 bases, leaving 6 bases of the junction unmatched. CDR1 MNHEY and CDR2 SMNVEV come from the germline V gene (reference sequence). The CDR3 DNA reads as TGTGCCAGCAGTTTACAGGCTAGCGGAAACAATGAGCAGTTCTTC. Protein: CASSLQASGNNEQFF.

This clone was detected only a few times. J is TRBJ1-4 and V is TRBV6-5, with D unclear. Germline V lookup: CDR1 MNHEY, CDR2 SVGAGI. The V end lost 0 bases, the J end lost 5 bases, and 7 bases lay between the germline ends. The CDR3 totals 14 residues. The CDR3 DNA sequence: TGTGCCAGCAGTTACTCGGCGGAGAATGAAAAACTGTTTTTT. Amino acids: CASSYSAENEKLFF.

The CDR3 DNA reads TGTGCCAGCAGCCCTCGGCTTAGCGGCACAGATACGCAGTATTTT. This codes for CASSPRLSGTDTQYF. The J gene is TRBJ2-3, the V gene TRBV9, with D perhaps matching TRBD2 (5 bases). Trimming cost V 4 bases and J 1 base, with 13 bases left between them. The length of the CDR3 is 15 residues. Looked up from germline, CDR1 is SGDLS and CDR2 is YYNGEE.

This chain joins TRBV13 and TRBJ2-3; 11 bases agree with TRBD2. The CDR3 is 18 residues long. Germline lookup yields CDR1 PRHDT and CDR2 FYEKMQ (reference sequence). The J segment lost 5 bases and the V segment lost 4 bases, leaving 14 bases of the junction unmatched. Written as DNA, the CDR3 is TGTGCCAGCAGCTCAACCCAGTTAGCGGGGGGGCCGGGAGATACGCAGTATTTT. This sequence encodes CASSSTQLAGGPGDTQYF.

The chain combines TRBV4-1 with TRBJ1-1; no clear D. The germline V gene has CDR1 MGHRA and CDR2 YSYEKL. V gave up 3 bases and J gave up 3 bases, with 8 bases separating them. This CDR3 comprises 13 residues. CDR3 coding DNA: TGCGCCAGCAGCCAGCAGAAGTACACTGAAGCTTTCTTT. Protein sequence: CASSQQKYTEAFF.

V is TRBV29-1 and J is TRBJ1-1; weak D call: TRBD1 (6 bases). The V end was cut by 4 bases, the J end by 10 bases, with 10 bases between. This CDR3 spans 10 amino acids. Per the germline V gene, CDR1 is SQVTM and CDR2 is ANQGSEA. CDR3 in amino acids: CSVVVRGAFF. CDR3 in DNA: TGCAGCGTTGTGGTCAGGGGAGCTTTCTTT.

V and J are TRBV19 and TRBJ1-2, with TRBD1 as a possible D gene (5 bases). Trimming pared 3 bases from V and 6 bases from J, leaving 14 bases between. The length of the CDR3 is 14 residues. CDR1 and CDR2 from the germline V gene are LNHDA and SQIVND (reference sequence). The CDR3 loop is CASSIVGRADGYTF. The DNA for the CDR3 is TGTGCCAGTAGTATTGTCGGCAGGGCCGATGGCTACACCTTC.

The chain links TRBV27 to TRBJ2-3; 7 positions match TRBD2. Per germline, CDR1 MNHEY and CDR2 SMNVEV (reference sequence). V lost 5 bases, J lost 6 bases, and 11 bases stayed unmatched. The CDR3 contains 15 residues. This CDR3 is CASSEAGVSSDTQYF. CDR3 in DNA: TGTGCCAGCAGTGAGGCGGGAGTAAGTAGCGATACGCAGTATTTT.

This chain links TRBV30 with TRBJ2-4, with D possibly TRBD2 on 6 matching bases. The ends were cut back, 4 bases at V and 4 bases at J, with 8 bases in the middle. The germline CDR1 and CDR2 sequences are GTSNPN and SVGIG (reference sequence). CDR3 length: 12 amino acids. In DNA form, the CDR3 reads TGTGCCTGGATGGGACTTAAAAACATTCAGTACTTC. Translation: CAWMGLKNIQYF.

This clone was counted between two and nine times. The chain links TRBV2 to TRBJ2-1; 10 nucleotides match TRBD2. This CDR3 is built from 12 residues. Trimming cost V 3 bases and J 14 bases; bases outside gene matches: 4. The germline gives CDR1 SNHLY, CDR2 FYNNEI. The CDR3 loop reads CASSDTSGTEFF. In DNA form, the CDR3 reads TGTGCCAGCAGTGATACTAGCGGGACTGAGTTCTTC.

This chain connects TRBV29-1 to TRBJ1-2; D remains ambiguous. Germline CDR1 SQVTM, CDR2 ANQGSEA. The CDR3 has 13 amino acids. The ends were cut back, 6 bases at V and 0 bases at J, with 11 bases in the middle. The DNA of the CDR3 is TGCAGCGTGCCGGGGTTTGCTAACTATGGCTACACCTTC. Protein product: CSVPGFANYGYTF. The full variable domain, rest sourced from reference TRBV29-1 and TRBJ1-2, is SAVISQKPSRDICQRGTSLTIQCQVDSQVTMMFWYRQQPGQSLTLIATANQGSEATYESGFVIDKFPISRPNLTFSTLTVSNMSPEDSSIYLCSVPGFANYGYTFGSGTRLTVV.

The CDR3 loop reads CASSRGQGPYEQYF. CDR3 in DNA: TGCGCCAGCAGCCGCGGACAGGGCCCCTACGAGCAGTACTTC. The rearrangement uses TRBV5-1 and TRBJ2-7; 8 bases are a match to TRBD1. Germline V gene sequence: CDR1 SGHRS, CDR2 YFSETQ. The CDR3 extends over 14 amino acids. V lost 4 bases to trimming and J lost 2 bases; unmatched junction nucleotides: 5. The whole variable domain, remainder taken from reference TRBV5-1 and TRBJ2-7, is KAGVTQTPRYLIKTRGQQVTLSCSPISGHRSVSWYQQTPGQGLQFLFEYFSETQRNKGNFPGRFSGRQFSNSRSEMNVSTLELGDSALYLCASSRGQGPYEQYFGPGTRLTVT.

This chain uses TRBV7-9 with TRBJ1-1, with D tentatively TRBD1 (5 bases). This CDR3 comprises 15 residues. Germline lookup yields CDR1 SEHNR and CDR2 FQNEAQ (reference sequence). V lost 2 bases to trimming and J lost 4 bases, with 14 bases between them. CDR3 coding DNA: TGTGCCAGCAGCTTAATCGGGGGGGGAATCACTGAAGCTTTCTTT. Translated: CASSLIGGGITEAFF.

A few counts support this clone. CDR3 residues: CASSWTGGSYEQYF. The DNA for the CDR3 is TGCGCCAGCAGCTGGACAGGGGGCTCCTACGAGCAGTACTTC. The V and J genes are TRBV5-1 and TRBJ2-7, with 10 bases fitting TRBD1. Trimming removed 3 bases from V and 0 bases from J; junction bases left unmatched: 0. The CDR3 is made up of 14 amino acids. Per the germline V gene, CDR1 is SGHRS and CDR2 is YFSETQ.

This CDR3 reads CASSLLSITEAFF. Here the CDR3 DNA reads TGCGCCAGCAGCTTACTTTCGATCACTGAAGCTTTCTTT. The rearrangement uses TRBV5-1 and TRBJ1-1; D gene unclear. Trimming shortened V by 2 bases and J by 4 bases, and 9 bases separated the two germline ends. The CDR3 is 13 amino acids. Germline CDR1 and CDR2: SGHRS and YFSETQ.

This rearrangement joins TRBV6-6 to TRBJ2-2; the D gene is possibly TRBD1 (6 bases). The germline V and J ends were trimmed by 2 bases and 4 bases, with 11 bases remaining between them. CDR3 size: 15 residues. Per the germline V gene, CDR1 is MNHNY and CDR2 is SVGAGI (reference sequence). The CDR3: CASSYQDSLTGELFF. CDR3 nucleotides: TGTGCCAGCAGTTACCAGGACAGCCTCACCGGGGAGCTGTTTTTT.

The CDR3 DNA sequence: TGCGCCAGCAGCCCCCCGGGACAGGGGAACGAGCAGTACTTC. Residues: CASSPPGQGNEQYF. V gene TRBV4-1 combines with J gene TRBJ2-7, with TRBD1 identical over 10 bases. Germline assignment: CDR1 MGHRA and CDR2 YSYEKL. V shed 4 bases and J 5 bases; nucleotides not matched to a gene: 5. This CDR3 contains 14 residues.

Remarks on this clone: Other DNA variants within this sample encode the same CDR3. The chain uses TRBV7-9 and TRBJ1-5; maybe TRBD1 (6 bases). The germline V gene encodes CDR1 SEHNR and CDR2 FQNEAQ (reference sequence). The CDR3 has 14 amino acids. Deletions cut 1 base from V and 10 bases from J, with 14 bases between. The CDR3 loop reads CASSLGGGEQPQHF. The CDR3 DNA is TGTGCCAGCAGCTTAGGAGGGGGTGAGCAACCCCAGCATTTT.

The rearrangement links TRBV5-6 to TRBJ2-2, with a weak D call TRBD1 (6 bases). The CDR3 runs to 19 residues. Germline V gene lookup returns CDR1 SGHDT and CDR2 YYEEEE. Trimming shortened V by 0 bases and J by 0 bases, and 18 bases separated the two germline ends. This CDR3 is CASSLVAGVIISNTGELFF. The CDR3 DNA sequence: TGTGCCAGCAGCTTGGTGGCAGGGGTCATCATTTCGAACACCGGGGAGCTGTTTTTT.

The chain has TRBV5-4 and TRBJ2-3; 7 bases map to TRBD2. This CDR3 is 15 amino acids long. CDR1 SGHNT and CDR2 YYREEE come from the germline V gene (reference sequence). V shed 1 base, J shed 5 bases, and the junction held 7 bases outside the gene matches. CDR3 loop: CASSLYREALDTQYF. In DNA form, the CDR3 reads TGTGCCAGCAGCTTGTACCGGGAGGCTTTAGATACGCAGTATTTT.